This T cell receptor beta chain is from a study of CD8+CD57+ T cells in acquired aplastic anemia (dated by TCRdb to the late 2010s). Regarding the complete study: DNA extracted from sorted CD4+ and CD8+ cells had a mean of around 3 ug, with a range of roughly 0.18 to 27.4 ug. A CD8+CD57+ expansion meant a frequency higher than the mean frequency seen in healthy subjects.

The paper's findings and limits, for the study overall: Although roughly 29 CD8+ CDR3 sequences were shared by patients and controls, these sequences appeared highly expressed in patients and within the immunodominant clones of patients. No significant difference in CD8+ Simpson's diversity was found between patients and healthy controls (P=0.060).

The cysteine opens and the phenylalanine closes a CDR3 of 14 amino acids. Left in the record is the CDR3 DNA by itself, 42 bases read in frame from the first base. The CDR1 and CDR2 encoded by the germline V gene (reference sequence) are SEHNR and FQNEAQ. V sheds 1 base and J sheds 2 bases, leaving 9 bases between their ends. This clonotype was seen many times. The antigen it binds to is not known. Nothing much larger sits one base from this clone, and base qualities are not available. Patients chosen for sequencing had shown expansion of CD8+CD57+ cells by flow cytometry. Severe acquired aplastic anemia was diagnosed in all patients according to International Study of Aplastic Anemia and Agranulocytosis and Camitta criteria. At the time blood was sampled, none of the patients had received any therapy. In the study, sorted CD4+ and CD8+ blood T cells from patients with severe aplastic anemia and from healthy subjects underwent deep sequencing of TCR repertoires. Patients were enrolled under clinicaltrials.gov protocols 00001620, 01623167, 00001397, 00071045, 00081523 and 00961064 in the USA. Ficoll-Paque density gradient centrifugation was used to isolate peripheral blood mononuclear cells. Before DNA extraction, CD4+ and CD8+ T cells were sorted with FACS or magnetic beads.

TCR beta VDJ combination and CDR3 sequence profiling used genomic DNA as the template. An Illumina HiSeq 2000 was the platform used for TCR repertoire sequencing. From the authors' description of their analysis: TRBV/TRBJ rearrangement plots, CDR3 size and DJ length profiles, and Simpson's diversity index were used to evaluate the repertoires. The immunodominant clone was defined as the most abundant DNA sequence in deep sequencing data. CDR3 amino acid sequences were screened for sharing across subjects and were compared with published repertoires and the VDJdb database. In TCRdb, the public reads were trimmed at Q25 with fastp and aligned with MiXCR, with productive beta chains retained. For every CDR3 protein sequence, its rows merge into one entry that carries the most common genes and DNA. TCRdb, rather than the study authors, made the V and J calls. Counted in this sample were fewer than 200,000 distinct CDR3 sequences; about 44% of them appeared once. Over 10% of the sample is taken by the ten largest.

Sequenced material: sorted CD4+, CD8+, or CD8+CD57+ T cells (not recorded which) from PBMCs. The TCR sequence derives from a human donor with aplastic anemia. Recombination connected TRBV7-9 to TRBJ2-7, with an unclear D gene assignment. The CDR3 reads CASSLGQVAYEQYF. The DNA sequence follows: TGTGCCAGCAGCTTAGGGCAGGTAGCCTACGAGCAGTACTTC.